This paragraph covers one TCR beta chain sequence. Its antigen is undetermined. This entry belongs to a study of cytomegalovirus exposure and HLA in healthy donors. Primers included in the PCR were 60 Vbeta and 13 Jbeta primers. Profiled with immunoSEQ multiplex PCR; TCRdb holds only in-frame clones, not every one. The sample yields about 150,000 clones, around 79% seen once. Overall study results and limits: Productive status was seen about 90% or about 30% of the time for most TCR beta V segments in an earlier analysis. Researchers catalogued 150 or so TCR beta chains as cytomegalovirus-associated.

V was shortened by 4 bases and J by 5 bases, with 17 bases between the two germline ends. The length of the CDR3 is 15 residues. In germline, CDR1 is SGHDN, CDR2 FVKESK. The rearrangement uses TRBV14 and TRBJ2-5; D might be TRBD2 (6 bases). Specimen: PBMCs. This TCR came from a man aged 35-49 years in good health and CMV-seropositive. Written as DNA, the CDR3 is TGTGCCAGCAGCCCTCCGGGGGTAAGTGGCGAGACCCAGTACTTC. Its translation: CASSPPGVSGETQYF.